This TCR beta chain was identified during a study of OX40 agonist ivuxolimab in advanced cancers. Study outcomes and limitations: Antigen targets of the expanded peripheral T cells went undetermined. By week 6 at 0.1 to 3.0 mg/kg, blood CD4+ and CD8+ T cells had expanded clonally. More expanded clones were seen, on average, in CD8+ T cells than in CD4+.

Trimming removed 11 bases from V and 2 bases from J; junction bases left unmatched: 6. CDR1 and CDR2 from the germline V gene are ENHRY and SYGVKD. The CDR3 totals 15 residues. Sampling of blood occurred at baseline, cycle 4 day 1, and cycle 7 day 1. As to this clone: What it recognizes is unknown.

Generated by immunoSEQ multiplex PCR, the TCRdb table keeps only in-frame clones and is missing some. The repertoire has fewer than 75,000 clones, approximately 86% of them found once; the top ten carry 2.8%. The material sequenced was CD4+ or CD8+ T cells sorted from blood, taken in a trial of the OX40 agonist ivuxolimab. The clonotype was recovered from an adult with an advanced solid tumor such as melanoma, head and neck, liver or kidney cancer. This chain uses TRBV10-3 with TRBJ2-7; the match to TRBD2 covers 16 bases. The CDR3 spells CAVGTSGRDAYEQYF. The CDR3 DNA follows: TGTGCCGTGGGGACTAGCGGGAGGGATGCCTACGAGCAGTACTTC.